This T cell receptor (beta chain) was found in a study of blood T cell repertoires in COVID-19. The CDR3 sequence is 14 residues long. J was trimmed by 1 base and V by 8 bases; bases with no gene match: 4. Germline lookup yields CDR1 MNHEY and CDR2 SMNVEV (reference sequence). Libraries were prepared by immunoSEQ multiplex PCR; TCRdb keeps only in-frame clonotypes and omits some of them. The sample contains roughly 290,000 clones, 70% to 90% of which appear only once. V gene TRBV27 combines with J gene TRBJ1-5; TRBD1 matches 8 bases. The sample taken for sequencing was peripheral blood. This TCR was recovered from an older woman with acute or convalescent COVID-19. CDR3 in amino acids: CASRWTGSNQPQHF. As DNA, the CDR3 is TGTGCCAGCCGCTGGACAGGGAGCAATCAGCCCCAGCATTTT.